This record covers a single T cell receptor beta chain. No cognate antigen has been identified for it. No base quality values were provided; no much bigger clone lies one nucleotide off. The data were obtained in a study of shared clonotypes between healthy human individuals (dated by TCRdb to the early 2020s). In the study overall: The cohort comprised two women and a few men aged 18 to 49 years. Per donor, three plates each were used for CD4 naive and CD4 memory, two for CD8 naive, and one for CD8 memory. Between about 0.8 and 9 billion PBMCs per donor were obtained by leukapheresis. To increase sequencing depth and limit assay-specific biases, different laboratories used diverse techniques to prepare libraries and sequence TCR repertoires. To estimate repertoire size and how much clonotype sharing occurs between individuals, the study deeply sequenced the blood TCR repertoires of several healthy adults. General study outcomes and caveats: Only blood was sampled, and tissue TCR repertoires likely differ from those in blood. Even with the large sequencing depth, rarefaction of the sorted-subset datasets indicated that sequencing was incomplete. About 5% of naive CD4, around 4% of naive CD8, 2.3% of memory CD4, and about 0.4% of memory CD8 clonotypes were shared across several donors. Naive subsets generally had larger estimated clonotype richness than memory subsets did. The small number of donors limited the genetic and exposure-history diversity represented. Based on pairwise subsampling, the degree of clonotype sharing among donors was expected to be affected by sequencing depth. Clonotypes shared by all four sorted-subset donors showed higher generation probabilities than non-shared clonotypes.

The donors were healthy, HIV-negative adults with no recently reported acute infections or vaccinations. Every donor was a Caucasian adult residing in Nashville, Tennessee, USA. Magnetic negative selection was used to enrich CD4+ T cells, after which naive cells were positively selected on CD45RA and the negative fraction became the memory subset. After blood collection by leukapheresis, PBMCs were isolated using Ficoll-Histopaque density gradient centrifugation and then cryopreserved in the vapor phase of liquid nitrogen. Analytical flow cytometry was used to check the purity and quantity of every magnetically sorted T cell population. Genomic DNA was isolated from every sorted fraction and measured by UV absorbance on a Nanodrop 2000c. TCR CDR3 regions were amplified from genomic DNA by multiplex PCR using the deep immunoSEQ assay. Genomic DNA extracted from each cell subset was distributed evenly over all wells of several immunoSEQ 96-well plates, and each plate served as one replicate. For sorted subsets, each replicate PCR was loaded with about 0.2 ug genomic DNA, equivalent to 25,000 to 30,000 T cell genomes. The purified libraries were quantified using a Qubit 3.0 fluorometer, sized with a Bioanalyzer 2100, and then quantified again using the KAPA Library Quantification kit. Every immunoSEQ 96-well plate was sequenced on a separate single-read 150-cycle Illumina NextSeq 550 flow cell. On the study's bioinformatics: Because the immunoSEQ output held only junctional sequences and lacked quality scores, the filtering could not match the filtering applied to full-length reads. To assign V/J genes and CDR3, sequences were annotated against IMGT germline references using PyIR, a Python wrapper for IgBLAST v1.9. Reads with weak V/J assignments (E-value above 1e-6), missing CDR3, stop codons, out-of-frame junctions, or ambiguous translated residues were removed. V3J clonotypes were defined as sequences sharing the same inferred V gene, J gene, and CDR3 amino acid sequence. Percentage overlap between repertoires was calculated by dividing the number of shared unique clonotypes by the size of the smaller repertoire. RTK rarefaction, the Chao1 estimator, and Recon v2.1 estimates of unobserved clonotypes were used to assess repertoire richness. OLGA was used to compute generation probabilities for all TCRbeta clonotypes that the gDNA method yielded from a handful of donors. TCRdb provides this immuneACCESS table in a form limited to in-frame rearrangements. Some clones are lacking; in checked studies, under half of them reflect an unresolved V gene, and why the rest are absent is not known. V and J calls and clone size are as listed in that table; D and trimming were resolved from the DNA. The table for this sample lists a few million clones; more than 80% of them were counted only once. Together, the top ten hold roughly 0.13% of the sample.

CDR1 PRHDT and CDR2 FYEKMQ were looked up in the germline V gene (reference sequence). V is pruned by 5 bases and J by 1 base, leaving 4 bases of the junction without a gene match. The cysteine opens and the phenylalanine closes a CDR3 of 15 amino acids. The only DNA kept is the CDR3, 45 bases in frame from the first base. Sequencing input: naive CD4+ T cells sorted from blood. This sample's cell subset or site label indicates: CD45RA+ positively selected. The chain uses TRBV13 and TRBJ1-1, with 10 bases matching TRBD1. The TCR originated in a man younger than 35 in good health. The DNA sequence is as follows: TGTGCCAGCAGCCCCCGGACAGGGGGGAACACTGAAGCTTTCTTT. It translates as CASSPRTGGNTEAFF.